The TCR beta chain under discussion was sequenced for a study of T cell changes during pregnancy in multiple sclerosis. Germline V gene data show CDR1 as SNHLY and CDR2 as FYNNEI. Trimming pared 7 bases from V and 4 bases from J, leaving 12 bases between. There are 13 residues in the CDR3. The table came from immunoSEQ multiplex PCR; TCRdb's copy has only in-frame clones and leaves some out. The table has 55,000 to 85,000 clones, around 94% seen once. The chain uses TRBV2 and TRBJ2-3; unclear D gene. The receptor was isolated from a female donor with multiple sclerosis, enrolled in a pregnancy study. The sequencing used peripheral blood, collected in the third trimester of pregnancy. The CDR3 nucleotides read TGTGCCAGCACGGTAACCTTCGCAGATACGCAGTATTTT. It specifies CASTVTFADTQYF.